These T cell receptor beta chains were read from a single sample in a study of beta chain features in type 1 diabetes. The assay was immunoSEQ multiplex PCR, and TCRdb's table has in-frame clones only and misses some. The table records around 710,000 clones, around an eighth of them present only once. Sequences were obtained from naive CD4+ T cells from blood. The receptors here all came from a man between 25 and 39 years old with type 1 diabetes. Both conserved end residues are part of each CDR3. The order of the fields is J gene, V gene, CDR3 length, CDR3 protein.

>TRBJ2-7|TRBV5-1|13
CASSTGGAYEQYF
>TRBJ2-1|TRBV25-1|13
CASSALERGEQFF
>TRBJ1-1|TRBV29-1|13
CSFSRDRDTEAFF
>TRBJ1-1|TRBV7-9|14
CASRMDRGNTEAFF
>TRBJ1-6|TRBV6-6|14
CASSSQGPNSPLHF
>TRBJ2-3|TRBV18|13
CASSPEGGDTQYF
>TRBJ2-7|TRBV6-5|15
CASSYRDRGGYEQYF
>TRBJ1-2|TRBV4-3|13
CASSPSGMWGYTF
>TRBJ1-5|TRBV4-3|14
CASSEERVNQPQHF
>TRBJ2-5|TRBV7-2|16
CASSTQGLAARETQYF
>TRBJ1-2|TRBV25-1|14
CASSERERGNGYTF
>TRBJ1-6|TRBV5-1|17
CASSPGLLSSYNSPLHF
>TRBJ2-3|TRBV11-2|12
CASSAQTYTQYF
>TRBJ1-5|TRBV6-5|12
CAGSGWNQPQHF
>TRBJ1-1|TRBV15|12
CATSRPGYKAFF
>TRBJ2-1|TRBV5-1|15
CASSLRQGSSPEQFF
>TRBJ2-1|TRBV7-3|15
CASSTTSGVAPKLFF
>TRBJ2-2|TRBV9|14
CASSVVDGTGELFF
>TRBJ2-6|TRBV7-8|17
CASSHFRGGAGANVLTF
>TRBJ2-5|TRBV29-1|12
CSGSGGLETQYF
>TRBJ2-3|TRBV30|13
CAWSGQGTDTQYF
>TRBJ2-6|TRBV7-8|14
CASSFSSGANVLTF
>TRBJ1-6|TRBV2|14
CASSASGYNSPLHF
>TRBJ2-6|TRBV18|19
CASSPAQGIRGTGANVLTF
>TRBJ2-5|TRBV29-1|13
CSVVGRGGETQYF
>TRBJ2-7|TRBV10-3|12
CAISGVSYEQYF
>TRBJ1-2|TRBV6-5|13
CASRSDGNYGYTF
>TRBJ2-7|TRBV6-5|14
CASSQQGASYEQYF
>TRBJ2-7|TRBV18|14
CASSQGASTYEQYF
>TRBJ2-5|TRBV2|14
CASSPGLGSGTQYF
>TRBJ2-7|TRBV6-1|14
CASSFLTGLDEQYF
>TRBJ2-3|TRBV2|13
CASGGVHTDTQYF
>TRBJ1-3|TRBV30|13
CAWSGAAGNTIYF
>TRBJ1-1|TRBV9|14
CASSSDTWGTEAFF
>TRBJ1-2|TRBV14|13
CASSPGQDYGYTF
>TRBJ1-2|TRBV29-1|15
CSVEFVRKTTYGYTF
>TRBJ1-5|TRBV10-3|14
CATSRDSRIEPQHF
>TRBJ2-3|TRBV5-1|15
CASSLEVGGVDTQYF
>TRBJ2-1|TRBV6-5|13
CASSFDRYNEQFF
>TRBJ2-3|TRBV14|14
CASTLMGDTDTQYF
>TRBJ1-1|TRBV4-3|17
CASTKEGPGERNTEAFF
>TRBJ2-7|TRBV5-1|14
CASSTDRDPYEQYF
>TRBJ2-1|TRBV5-1|13
CASSFGQYNEQFF
>TRBJ1-5|TRBV7-2|16
CASSLETGVYDQPQHF
>-|TRBV29-1|14
CSVEGRQGVNEQYF